This is a list of T cell receptor beta chains from one sample in a study of blood T cell repertoires in COVID-19. Libraries were prepared by immunoSEQ multiplex PCR; TCRdb keeps only in-frame clonotypes and omits some of them. The sample includes over 70,000 clones, 90% of them seen just once. The sequenced sample consisted of peripheral blood. These receptors were obtained from an elderly woman with active or convalescent COVID-19. CDR3s include the opening cysteine and the closing phenylalanine or tryptophan. The D gene is left open where the match is weak. Clone size, where shown, is once, few, many, or a class for clones that have expanded.

j_gene	v_gene	abundance	d_gene	CDR3nt	CDR3aa
TRBJ1-2	TRBV4-3	.	.	TGCGCCAGCAGCCACTCCAGCGTCAATGGCTACACCTTC	CASSHSSVNGYTF
TRBJ1-2	TRBV6-5	.	.	TGTGCCAGCAGTTACTCAGCACGGAACTATGGCTACACCTTC	CASSYSARNYGYTF
TRBJ1-1	TRBV2	.	.	TGTGCCAGCAGGCCACAGGGACATATGAACACTGAAGCTTTCTTT	CASRPQGHMNTEAFF
TRBJ1-5	TRBV7-9	few	.	TGTGCCAGCAGCTTAGCGACAGGCCCGGGCAATCAGCCCCAGCATTTT	CASSLATGPGNQPQHF
TRBJ2-1	TRBV15	once	.	TGTGCCACCAGCAGAGATTGGGCCCATCAGTTCTTC	CATSRDWAHQFF
TRBJ2-7	TRBV9	few	.	TGTGCCAGCAGCGATCAGTACGAGCAGTACTTC	CASSDQYEQYF
TRBJ1-5	TRBV27	.	.	TGTGCCAGCGGGCTCAATCAGCCCCAGCATTTT	CASGLNQPQHF
TRBJ1-2	TRBV6-5	.	.	TGTGCCAGCAGTTACGCTGGCCAGTCTAACTATGGCTACACCTTC	CASSYAGQSNYGYTF
TRBJ1-6	TRBV10-2	.	.	TGCGCCAGCAGTCTTACAGGGAATTCACCCCTCCACTTT	CASSLTGNSPLHF
TRBJ2-6	TRBV4-1	once	.	TGCGCCAGCAGCCAAGAAGGAGGCTCTGGGGCCAACGTCCTGACTTTC	CASSQEGGSGANVLTF
TRBJ1-2	TRBV29-1	few	.	TGCAGCGTTGAAACACCCCCAAGGGGAGGTAACTATGGCTACACCTTC	CSVETPPRGGNYGYTF
TRBJ2-7	TRBV28	.	TRBD1	TGTGCCAGCAGCGGACTGCGGACAGGAAAAGTCTACGAGCAGTACTTC	CASSGLRTGKVYEQYF
TRBJ1-2	TRBV28	once	TRBD1	TGTGCCACCGTACAGGGGGACTATGGCTACACCTTC	CATVQGDYGYTF
TRBJ2-7	TRBV7-2	.	.	TGTGCCAGCAGCTCCGGTCGGTACGAGCAGTACTTC	CASSSGRYEQYF
TRBJ2-1	TRBV6-4	.	TRBD2	TGTGCCAGCAGTGAATTTGCGGGAGGCTCCTACAATGAGCAGTTCTTC	CASSEFAGGSYNEQFF
TRBJ2-1	TRBV2	.	.	TGTGCCAGCCCCCAACCCGGCGGCAGCTCCTACAATGAGCAGTTCTTC	CASPQPGGSSYNEQFF
TRBJ2-4	TRBV9	.	TRBD1	TGTGCCAGCAGCGTAGCGTGGGACAGGGGGTCGGGAGCCAAAAACATTCAGTACTTC	CASSVAWDRGSGAKNIQYF
TRBJ2-1	TRBV18	.	TRBD1	TGTGCCAGCTCACCGGGACAGGGCTCCTACAATGAGCAGTTCTTC	CASSPGQGSYNEQFF
TRBJ1-3	TRBV2	.	.	TGTGCCAGCAGAAGCACAGGGCTGAGTGGAAACACCATATATTTT	CASRSTGLSGNTIYF
TRBJ2-6	TRBV12-5	.	.	TGTGCTAGTGGTTTGGTAGTCGGGGTTGGGGCCAACGTCCTGACTTTC	CASGLVVGVGANVLTF
TRBJ1-5	TRBV28	.	.	TGTGCCAGCAGTCCAGGACTTCTACAGCCCCAGCATTTT	CASSPGLLQPQHF
TRBJ1-6	TRBV15	.	TRBD1	TGTGCCACCAGCACAGACAGGGTTGGGTCACCCCTCCACTTT	CATSTDRVGSPLHF
TRBJ1-6	TRBV2	.	.	TGTGCCAGCGGAGATAGCTCCTATAATTCACCCCTCCACTTT	CASGDSSYNSPLHF
TRBJ2-7	TRBV7-9	once	.	TGTGCCAGCAGGTTGGATACGCAGGGTCCCACTTGCGAGCAGTACTTC	CASRLDTQGPTCEQYF
TRBJ1-2	TRBV6-5	.	.	TGTGCCAGCAGAGACAGCCTCTATGGCTACACCTTC	CASRDSLYGYTF
TRBJ2-7	TRBV19	.	TRBD1	TGTGCCAGTAGCAGGACAGGGGCCGAGCAGTACTTC	CASSRTGAEQYF